This section outlines one T cell receptor (beta chain) sequence together with its context. It was during active infection that Seattle patients were enrolled and then longitudinally followed. These data are taken from a study of blood T cell repertoires in COVID-19. Germline-derived CDR1 and CDR2 are LNHDA and SQIVND (reference sequence). The V and J ends lost 3 bases and 2 bases, in that order; junction bases with no gene match: 3. The length of the CDR3 is 15 residues. Study processing details: Nucleated cell number was recorded as an estimate derived from reference gene primer amplification. Some clones are missing from TCRdb's copy, which holds only in-frame ones; the method was immunoSEQ multiplex PCR. For V, J and clone size, that table is used; D and trimming come from the DNA. The sample records roughly 150,000 clones, around four fifths being singletons.

This clonotype was obtained from a woman older than 75 with COVID-19, enrolled during active disease. V is TRBV19 and J is TRBJ1-4; 7 bases are shared with TRBD1. Sequenced material: peripheral blood. The CDR3 here is CASSIYRGTNEKLFF. CDR3 in DNA: TGTGCCAGTAGTATTTACAGGGGCACTAATGAAAAACTGTTTTTT.